Listed below are T cell receptor beta chains from one sample, sequenced in a study of blood T cell repertoires in COVID-19. The protocol was immunoSEQ multiplex PCR, while the TCRdb copy is restricted to in-frame clones and leaves out a portion. Here the sample spans 250,000 to 300,000 clones, about 91% being singletons. What was sequenced was peripheral blood. These receptors all stem from a woman younger than 45 who had recovered from COVID-19. The CDR3 runs from the conserved cysteine through the conserved F or W. The D gene is left open where the match is weak. The size of a clone is reported for some rows only, either as once, few or many, or as a class for expanded clones.

cdr3_aa,cdr3_nt,j_call,clone_size,cdr3_length,d_call,v_call
CASRDITEAFF,TGTGCCAGCAGGGACATAACTGAAGCTTTCTTT,TRBJ1-1,NA,11,NA,TRBV7-9
CAERTGPNEKLFF,TGTGCCGAGAGGACAGGGCCTAATGAAAAACTGTTTTTT,TRBJ1-4,NA,13,NA,TRBV21-1
CATKRTGGIEKLFF,TGTGCCACCAAGAGGACAGGGGGTATCGAAAAACTGTTTTTT,TRBJ1-4,NA,14,TRBD1,TRBV10-3
CASSQGDRVYGYTF,TGCGCCAGCAGCCAAGGGGACAGGGTTTATGGCTACACCTTC,TRBJ1-2,NA,14,TRBD1,TRBV4-1
CASSLWGGAEAFF,TGTGCCAGCAGTCTCTGGGGGGGGGCTGAAGCTTTCTTT,TRBJ1-1,NA,13,NA,TRBV7-8
CASSPRTGEGEQYF,TGTGCCAGCTCACCCCGGACAGGGGAGGGCGAGCAGTACTTC,TRBJ2-7,NA,14,TRBD1,TRBV18
CASSHDRGNYGYTF,TGTGCCAGTAGTCATGACAGGGGTAACTATGGCTACACCTTC,TRBJ1-2,NA,14,TRBD1,TRBV19
CASSPGTGGNNEQFF,TGTGCCAGCTCGCCTGGGACAGGGGGGAACAATGAGCAGTTCTTC,TRBJ2-1,NA,15,TRBD1,TRBV18
CATSRGIAGGLSEQFF,TGTGCCACCAGCAGAGGGATAGCGGGGGGGCTGAGTGAGCAGTTCTTC,TRBJ2-1,NA,16,TRBD2,TRBV15
CASSLVYNTEAFF,TGTGCCAGCAGTTTAGTGTATAACACTGAAGCTTTCTTT,TRBJ1-1,NA,13,NA,TRBV28
CASNLHRRGGDYSNQPQHF,TGTGCCAGTAATCTCCATCGCCGAGGGGGAGACTATAGCAATCAGCCCCAGCATTTT,TRBJ1-5,NA,19,NA,TRBV19
CASSMGKRQQETQYF,TGTGCCAGTAGTATGGGTAAGAGACAGCAAGAGACCCAGTACTTC,TRBJ2-5,NA,15,NA,TRBV19
CASRAQGAITEAFF,TGTGCCAGCAGGGCCCAGGGGGCGATCACTGAAGCTTTCTTT,TRBJ1-1,once,14,TRBD1,TRBV28
CASSFRDRPSYEQYF,TGTGCCAGCAGCTTTAGGGACAGGCCCTCCTACGAGCAGTACTTC,TRBJ2-7,NA,15,NA,TRBV12-1
CASSGAGTGLSYGYTF,TGTGCCAGCAGTGGAGCCGGGACAGGGTTAAGTTATGGCTACACCTTC,TRBJ1-2,NA,16,TRBD1,TRBV9
CASSLVGTGSSYEQYF,TGCGCCAGCAGCTTGGTAGGGACAGGATCGTCCTACGAGCAGTACTTC,TRBJ2-7,NA,16,TRBD1,TRBV5-1
CSASRGLELNSYNEQFF,TGCAGTGCTAGTAGGGGACTAGAGCTGAACTCCTACAATGAGCAGTTCTTC,TRBJ2-1,NA,17,TRBD2,TRBV20-1
CASSGPGTGTEAFF,TGTGCCAGCAGTGGCCCCGGGACTGGAACTGAAGCTTTCTTT,TRBJ1-1,NA,14,NA,TRBV6-6
CASSLTGVSNQPQHF,TGCGCCAGCAGCTTGACAGGGGTGAGCAATCAGCCCCAGCATTTT,TRBJ1-5,once,15,TRBD1,TRBV5-1
CASSGSGLETQYF,TGTGCCAGCAGCGGGAGTGGTTTGGAGACCCAGTACTTC,TRBJ2-5,NA,13,NA,TRBV9
CASSERTGKQFF,TGCGCCAGCAGCGAGAGAACGGGAAAGCAGTTCTTC,TRBJ2-1,NA,12,NA,TRBV5-1
CASKNRGPVAYTEAFF,TGTGCCAGTAAAAACAGGGGGCCTGTTGCGTACACTGAAGCTTTCTTT,TRBJ1-1,NA,16,TRBD1,TRBV19
CASKTTGGYTEAFF,TGTGCCTCCAAAACGACAGGGGGCTATACTGAAGCTTTCTTT,TRBJ1-1,few,14,TRBD1,TRBV10-3
CASSQSTDTQYF,TGTGCCAGCAGCCAATCTACAGATACGCAGTATTTT,TRBJ2-3,NA,12,NA,TRBV3-1/TRBV3-2
CALKGAGEKLFF,TGTGCCCTGAAGGGGGCCGGTGAAAAACTGTTTTTT,TRBJ1-4,NA,12,TRBD1,TRBV30
CASSLSGDSYEQYF,TGTGCCAGCAGTTTATCGGGGGACTCCTACGAGCAGTACTTC,TRBJ2-7,NA,14,NA,TRBV28
CASSQVTGSYEQYF,TGCGCCAGCAGCCAAGTGACGGGTAGCTACGAGCAGTACTTC,TRBJ2-7,NA,14,NA,TRBV4-1
CAISSGVSTDTQYF,TGTGCCATCTCTAGCGGGGTTAGCACAGATACGCAGTATTTT,TRBJ2-3,NA,14,TRBD2,TRBV10-3
CASSLRGTGGYEQYF,TGTGCCAGCAGCTTGAGAGGGACAGGGGGTTACGAGCAGTACTTC,TRBJ2-7,NA,15,TRBD1,TRBV5-5
CAWRNTGNSPLHF,TGTGCCTGGAGGAATACAGGGAATTCACCCCTCCACTTT,TRBJ1-6,NA,13,NA,TRBV30
CASSPASLPYEQYF,TGTGCCAGCAGCCCCGCCTCCCTACCCTACGAGCAGTACTTC,TRBJ2-7,NA,14,NA,TRBV7-2
CASSRLGHNNSPLHF,TGTGCCAGTAGTAGACTAGGACATAATAATTCACCCCTCCACTTT,TRBJ1-6,NA,15,NA,TRBV19
CASSPRGSGGTGELFF,TGTGCCAGCAGCCCCCGTGGTAGCGGGGGGACCGGGGAGCTGTTTTTT,TRBJ2-2,NA,16,TRBD2,TRBV4-2
CASSLFPSLDTQYF,TGTGCCAGCAGCTTATTTCCTAGTCTAGATACGCAGTATTTT,TRBJ2-3,NA,14,NA,TRBV7-2
CASSSGLAATNEKLFF,TGTGCCAGCAGTTCAGGGCTCGCTGCAACTAATGAAAAACTGTTTTTT,TRBJ1-4,NA,16,NA,TRBV28
CASSPPGGAANTGELFF,TGTGCCAGCAGCCCCCCCGGGGGGGCCGCGAACACCGGGGAGCTGTTTTTT,TRBJ2-2,NA,17,TRBD2,TRBV5-4
CASTMARVNYGYTF,TGTGCCAGCACCATGGCCAGGGTAAACTATGGCTACACCTTC,TRBJ1-2,NA,14,NA,TRBV28
CASSTGTGSGYTF,TGTGCCAGCAGTACCGGGACAGGTAGTGGCTACACCTTC,TRBJ1-2,few,13,TRBD1,TRBV11-2
CASSFSGGHSQADTQYF,TGTGCCAGCAGCTTCAGCGGGGGCCATTCACAGGCAGATACGCAGTATTTT,TRBJ2-3,NA,17,TRBD2,TRBV5-8
CASSPPGEQYF,TGTGCCAGCAGTCCCCCCGGTGAGCAGTACTTC,TRBJ2-7,NA,11,NA,TRBV28
CASSLGVTGSGYGYTF,TGTGCCAGCAGTTTAGGGGTGACAGGGTCTGGCTATGGCTACACCTTC,TRBJ1-2,NA,16,TRBD1,TRBV27
CASSDNYSNQPQHF,TGTGCCAGCAGTGACAACTATAGCAATCAGCCCCAGCATTTT,TRBJ1-5,NA,14,NA,TRBV6-4
CSASVGQGAGGYTF,TGCAGTGCTAGTGTAGGACAGGGGGCAGGTGGCTACACCTTC,TRBJ1-2,NA,14,TRBD1,TRBV20-1
CASSLQAGTSYEQYF,TGTGCCAGCAGCTTACAGGCAGGGACTTCCTACGAGCAGTACTTC,TRBJ2-7,NA,15,NA,TRBV7-2
CASSLEETDTQYF,TGTGCCAGCAGCTTGGAGGAGACGGATACGCAGTATTTT,TRBJ2-3,NA,13,NA,TRBV5-4
CASSFGAGHSYEQYF,TGTGCCAGCAGCTTTGGCGCAGGCCACTCCTACGAGCAGTACTTC,TRBJ2-7,once,15,NA,TRBV7-9
CASSLGTGGNEQFF,TGCGCCAGCAGCTTAGGGACAGGGGGGAATGAGCAGTTCTTC,TRBJ2-1,NA,14,TRBD1,TRBV5-1
CASSILGRETQYF,TGTGCCAGCAGTATACTGGGGCGGGAGACCCAGTACTTC,TRBJ2-5,NA,13,NA,TRBV2